These T cell receptor beta chains were read from a single sample in a study of shared clonotypes between healthy human individuals. The method was immunoSEQ multiplex PCR; TCRdb's version includes in-frame clones alone and lacks a portion of them. The data contain around 610,000 clones, around 96% of them seen just once; the ten biggest clones take up less than 0.12%. Sequenced material: naive CD8+ T cells sorted from blood. The receptors here all came from a woman younger than 45 in good health. CDR3s include the opening cysteine and the closing phenylalanine or tryptophan. The D gene is left open where the match is weak. Clone size is shown for a subset of rows, as once, few, many or a class of expanded clone.

TGTGCCAGCAGCCCCCAGGGTGGTGGAACTGGAAACACCATATATTTT	CASSPQGGGTGNTIYF	NA	NA	TRBJ1-3	TRBV7-9
TGTGCCAGCAGTTTTAGAGGGGCGCGTGGCTACACCTTC	CASSFRGARGYTF	NA	NA	TRBJ1-2	TRBV27
TGTGCCAGCAGCGGAACAGGGGAGGCCTACGAGCAGTACTTC	CASSGTGEAYEQYF	NA	NA	TRBJ2-7	TRBV5-4
TGTGCCATCAGTGAGTCAGCTAGCGGGAGTGTATTGTCCTACAATGAGCAGTTCTTC	CAISESASGSVLSYNEQFF	NA	TRBD2	TRBJ2-1	TRBV10-3
TGTGCCAGCAGTTTAGGGGGGTCCTACAATGAGCAGTTCTTC	CASSLGGSYNEQFF	NA	NA	TRBJ2-1	TRBV28
TGTGCCAGCAGTTTTGCTGGGGGTGGTACTGAAGCTTTCTTT	CASSFAGGGTEAFF	NA	NA	TRBJ1-1	TRBV27
TGTGCCAGCAGTTTTCCGGTTGGGACAGGCAGTCACGAGCAGTACTTC	CASSFPVGTGSHEQYF	NA	TRBD1	TRBJ2-7	TRBV28
TGTGCCAGCAGCTTGGAGTTGACAGGGGCGAACACCGGGGAGCTGTTTTTT	CASSLELTGANTGELFF	NA	TRBD1	TRBJ2-2	TRBV5-5
TGTGCCAGCAGCTTGGACCCCGGGAGTCTAGGCGAGCAGTACTTC	CASSLDPGSLGEQYF	NA	NA	TRBJ2-7	TRBV7-8
TGTGCCAGTAGTAGTCGGGACATCCGAAATCAGCCCCAGCATTTT	CASSSRDIRNQPQHF	NA	NA	TRBJ1-5	TRBV19
TGTGCCAGCAGCTCACAGCATTACGAGCAGTACTTC	CASSSQHYEQYF	NA	NA	TRBJ2-7	TRBV5-6
TGTGCCAGCAGCCCGTGGACAGCTAACTATGGCTACACCTTC	CASSPWTANYGYTF	NA	NA	TRBJ1-2	TRBV7-8
TGTGCCAGCAGTTACCCGGACCAGAATGAGCAGTTCTTC	CASSYPDQNEQFF	NA	NA	TRBJ2-1	TRBV27
TGTGCCAGCACACCGGATTTTGGCACAGATACGCAGTATTTT	CASTPDFGTDTQYF	NA	NA	TRBJ2-3	TRBV9
TGTGCCAGCAGTTGGAGACTAGCTTTGTCCTACGAGCAGTACTTC	CASSWRLALSYEQYF	NA	TRBD2	TRBJ2-7	TRBV27
TGTGCCAGCAGCTTAGCCCGGACAGGGGGCCGGGAGACCCAGTACTTC	CASSLARTGGRETQYF	NA	TRBD1	TRBJ2-5	TRBV7-9
TGTGCCAGCAGTTTAAGAGCCTACGAGCAGTACTTC	CASSLRAYEQYF	NA	NA	TRBJ2-7	TRBV28
TGTGCCAGCAGTTATCAGGGTCCGGGGAGCGATGAGCAGTTCTTC	CASSYQGPGSDEQFF	few	NA	TRBJ2-1	TRBV6-5
TGTGCCAGCAGTCCACAGGGCCCCTACGAGCAGTACTTC	CASSPQGPYEQYF	NA	NA	TRBJ2-7	TRBV6-1
TGCAGCGTTAGGAACACTGAAGCTTTCTTT	CSVRNTEAFF	NA	NA	TRBJ1-1	TRBV29-1
TGTGCCAGCAGCTTAGAACTGGAAGGGACCCAGTACTTC	CASSLELEGTQYF	NA	NA	TRBJ2-5	TRBV13